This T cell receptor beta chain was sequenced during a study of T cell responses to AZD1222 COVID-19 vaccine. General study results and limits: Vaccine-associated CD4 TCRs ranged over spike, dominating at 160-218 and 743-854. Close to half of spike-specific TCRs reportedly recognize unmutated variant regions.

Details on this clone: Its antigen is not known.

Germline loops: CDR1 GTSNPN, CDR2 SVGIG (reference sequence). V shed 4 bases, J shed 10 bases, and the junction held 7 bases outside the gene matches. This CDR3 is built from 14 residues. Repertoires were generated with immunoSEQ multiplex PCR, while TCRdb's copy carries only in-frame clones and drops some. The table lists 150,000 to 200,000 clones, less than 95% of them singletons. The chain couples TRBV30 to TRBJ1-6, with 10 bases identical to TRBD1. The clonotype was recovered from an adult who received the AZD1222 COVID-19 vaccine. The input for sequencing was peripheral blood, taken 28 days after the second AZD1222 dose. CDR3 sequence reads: CAWISGQGRSPLHF. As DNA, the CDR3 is TGTGCCTGGATCTCGGGACAGGGGAGGTCACCCCTCCACTTT.